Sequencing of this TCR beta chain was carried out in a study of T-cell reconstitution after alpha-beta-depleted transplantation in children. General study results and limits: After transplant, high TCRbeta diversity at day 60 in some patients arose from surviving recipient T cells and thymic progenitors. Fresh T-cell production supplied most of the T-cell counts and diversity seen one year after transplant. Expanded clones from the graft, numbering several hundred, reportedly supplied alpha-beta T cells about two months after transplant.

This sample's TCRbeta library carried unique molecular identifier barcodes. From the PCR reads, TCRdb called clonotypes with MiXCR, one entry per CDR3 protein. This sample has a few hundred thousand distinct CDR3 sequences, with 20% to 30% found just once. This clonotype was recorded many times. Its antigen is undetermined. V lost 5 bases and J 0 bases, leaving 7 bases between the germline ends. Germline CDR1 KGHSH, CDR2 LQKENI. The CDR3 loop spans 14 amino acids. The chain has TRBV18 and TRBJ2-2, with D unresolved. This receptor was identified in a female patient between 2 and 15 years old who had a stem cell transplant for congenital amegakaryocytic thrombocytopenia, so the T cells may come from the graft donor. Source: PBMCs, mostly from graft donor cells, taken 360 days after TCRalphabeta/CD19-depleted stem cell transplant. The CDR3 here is CASSKDTNTGELFF. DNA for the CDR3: TGTGCCAGCTCAAAAGACACGAACACCGGGGAGCTGTTTTTT.